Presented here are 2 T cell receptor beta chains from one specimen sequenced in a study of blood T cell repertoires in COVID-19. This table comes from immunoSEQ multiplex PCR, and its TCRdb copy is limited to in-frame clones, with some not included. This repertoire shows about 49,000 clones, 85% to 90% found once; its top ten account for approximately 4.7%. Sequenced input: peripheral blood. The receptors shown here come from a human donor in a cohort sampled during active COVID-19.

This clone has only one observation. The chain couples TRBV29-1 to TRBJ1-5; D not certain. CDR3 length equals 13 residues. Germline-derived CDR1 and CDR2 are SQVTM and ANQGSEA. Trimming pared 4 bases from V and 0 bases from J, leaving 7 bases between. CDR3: CSVGRDSNQPQHF. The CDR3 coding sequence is TGCAGCGTTGGGCGGGATAGCAATCAGCCCCAGCATTTT.

CDR3 protein: CASSEAGKRVGTEAFF. CDR3 DNA sequence: TGTGCCAGCAGTGAAGCCGGCAAGAGGGTTGGTACTGAAGCTTTCTTT. The chain uses TRBV6-1 and TRBJ1-1; D gene uncertain. The V and J ends lost 0 bases and 5 bases respectively, with 16 bases between them. Germline lookup yields CDR1 MNHNS and CDR2 SASEGT. The CDR3 is made up of 16 amino acids.